The 15 T cell receptor beta chains below come from one sample, sequenced in a study of response to subunit inactivated influenza vaccine (dated by TCRdb to the late 2010s). The library was obtained by RT-PCR. Sequencing instrument: Illumina HiSeq 2500. TCRdb itself trimmed the public reads at Q25 with fastp, ran MiXCR and retained productive beta chains. Rows merge per CDR3 protein into single entries with the most common DNA and genes. The sample profile shows 500,000 or so distinct CDR3 sequences; approximately 15% of them were found once. Roughly 3% of the sample is held by the ten biggest clonotypes. The specimen comprised CD4+ T cells sorted from PBMCs, sampled around 2 years after vaccination. These TCRs come from a man aged 45-69 years who received an inactivated influenza vaccine. Donor details come from another sample of the same person, matched by shared clones.

The table lists this clonotype with a few counts. The gene calls are TRBV15 and TRBJ2-1; 11 bases are a match to TRBD2. From germline, CDR1 is LNHNV and CDR2 YYDKDF (reference sequence). The CDR3 totals 15 residues. The V segment lost 2 bases and the J segment 7 bases; nucleotides outside the gene matches: 4. Written as DNA, the CDR3 is TGTGCCACCAGCAGAACCCGGACTAGCGGGAATGAGCAGTTCTTC. It encodes CATSRTRTSGNEQFF.

V is TRBV19 and J is TRBJ2-2; D is perhaps TRBD2 (6 bases). CDR1 LNHDA and CDR2 SQIVND come from the germline V gene (reference sequence). V lost 6 bases and J lost 1, with 9 bases in between. CDR3 length equals 14 residues. The CDR3 bases are TGTGCCAGTAGGGCGGGATTGAACACCGGGGAGCTGTTTTTT. It is translated as CASRAGLNTGELFF.

The rearrangement uses TRBV7-9 and TRBJ2-7; TRBD2 is a possible D gene (5 bases). V lost 7 bases and J 6 bases, leaving 10 bases between the germline ends. The CDR3 length is 11 residues. Germline values: CDR1 SEHNR, CDR2 FQNEAQ (reference sequence). The CDR3 reads CASIGVFEQYF. The CDR3, as DNA: TGTGCCAGCATCGGGGTGTTCGAGCAGTACTTC.

This clonotype occurred a few times. The chain is built from TRBV6-2 or TRBV6-3 and TRBJ2-4, with 9 bases lining up with TRBD2. V dropped 5 bases and J dropped 0; count of bases not matched to a gene: 5. The CDR3 sequence is 16 residues long. Germline loops: CDR1 MNHEY, CDR2 SVGEGT. Here the CDR3 reads CASSLILAGAKNIQYF. The CDR3 bases are TGTGCCAGCAGTCTGATACTAGCGGGAGCCAAAAACATTCAGTACTTC.

This clonotype was observed a handful of times. The gene calls are TRBV20-1 and TRBJ2-4; D gene ambiguous. Trimming took off 6 bases at V and 4 bases at J, with 16 bases between the two ends. Germline values: CDR1 DFQATT, CDR2 SNEGSKA (reference sequence). This CDR3 spans 14 amino acids. The CDR3 sequence: CSAEAGGPKNIQYF. The CDR3 nucleotides are TGCAGTGCAGAAGCCGGCGGACCGAAAAACATTCAGTACTTC.

The V gene is TRBV4-2, the J gene TRBJ1-3, with D possibly being TRBD1 (6 bases). Germline V gene data show CDR1 as LGHNA and CDR2 as YNFKEQ. V was clipped by 0 bases and J by 3 bases, with 12 bases between them. This CDR3 region has 16 residues. CDR3 sequence (DNA): TGTGCCAGCAGCCAAGAACCGGGGGCTGATGGAAACACCATATATTTT. This encodes CASSQEPGADGNTIYF.

V gene TRBV4-2 combines with J gene TRBJ1-5, with TRBD1 as a possible D gene (5 bases). Germline assignment: CDR1 LGHNA and CDR2 YNFKEQ. The CDR3 contains 15 residues. V was trimmed by 0 bases and J by 7 bases, leaving 13 bases between them. The CDR3 coding sequence is TGTGCCAGCAGCCAAGATGGGTCCCGGGACCAGCCCCAGCATTTT. Its protein is CASSQDGSRDQPQHF.

This clonotype was counted only a few times. This chain links TRBV27 with TRBJ2-7, with 11 bases matching TRBD1. Germline V lookup: CDR1 MNHEY, CDR2 SMNVEV (reference sequence). The CDR3 covers 14 residues. Unmatched junction bases numbered 6, after V lost 4 bases and J lost 7 bases. CDR3 bases: TGTGCCAGCAGTTCGGGACAGGGGGGACAGGAGCAGTACTTC. This translates into CASSSGQGGQEQYF.

Turning to this clonotype: The junction and the germline gene differ at one end; a read error may be behind it. The chain has TRBV10-3 and TRBJ1-1, with D unresolved. Germline V gene data show CDR1 as ENHRY and CDR2 as SYGVKD. The CDR3 runs to 13 residues. CDR3 DNA sequence: TGTGCCATCACCTGGGCAGCGAACACTGTAGCTTTCTTT. It codes for CAITWAANTVAFF.

The table lists this clonotype with a few counts. At one of its ends the junction is not consistent with the germline gene, which may arise from a read error. This chain joins TRBV20-1 and TRBJ1-5, with D unresolved. The CDR3 extends over 13 amino acids. Germline values: CDR1 DFQATT, CDR2 SNEGSKA (reference sequence). In nucleotides, the CDR3 is TGCAGTGCCAGAGAGTATAGCAATCAGCCCCAGCATTTT. Translation gives CSAREYSNQPQHF.

This chain links TRBV7-8 with TRBJ2-1; TRBD2 aligns across 10 bases. Germline trimming cut 5 bases from V and 1 base from J; bases unmatched to any gene: 8. Germline CDR1 and CDR2: SGHVS and FQNEAQ. The CDR3 is 17 residues long. CDR3 residues: CASSIWTSGSSYNEQFF. The CDR3 bases are TGTGCCAGCAGCATTTGGACTAGCGGCTCATCCTACAATGAGCAGTTCTTC.

The gene calls are TRBV28 and TRBJ2-7; either TRBD1 or TRBD2 may supply D (5 bases each). CDR1 is MDHEN, CDR2 SYDVKM, per germline. Trimming stripped 5 bases from V and 9 bases from J, with 20 bases between. The CDR3 runs 14 residues. The CDR3 region has the DNA TGTGCCAGCAGTCCCTCGGGACGCCTTCTGGGGCAGTACTTC. Its translation: CASSPSGRLLGQYF.

This clonotype showed up just a few times. The chain employs TRBV6-2 or TRBV6-3 and TRBJ2-2; 8 positions match TRBD1. J lost 4 bases, V lost 4 bases, and 8 bases had no gene match. CDR1 is MNHEY and CDR2 is SVGEGT in the germline V gene. The CDR3 runs to 16 residues. CDR3 sequence: CASSSRTGPLTGELFF. The CDR3 DNA reads TGTGCCAGCAGTTCCCGGACAGGGCCTCTCACCGGGGAGCTGTTTTTT.

This chain links TRBV20-1 with TRBJ2-3; TRBD2 matches 7 bases. V shed 4 bases and J 3 bases; nucleotides not matched to a gene: 13. The CDR3 has 16 residues. Germline lookup yields CDR1 DFQATT and CDR2 SNEGSKA (reference sequence). The CDR3 spells CSAIPLLAASTDTQYF. The CDR3 bases are TGCAGTGCTATCCCCCTGCTAGCGGCCTCGACAGATACGCAGTATTTT.

Many counts were recorded for this clonotype. The chain employs TRBV20-1 and TRBJ2-2; TRBD2 matches 9 bases. Looked up from germline, CDR1 is DFQATT and CDR2 is SNEGSKA (reference sequence). The V segment lost 4 bases and the J segment 1 base; nucleotides outside the gene matches: 4. This CDR3 region has 15 residues. The CDR3 nucleotides are TGCAGTGCTAAAGCTAGCGGGATGAACACCGGGGAGCTGTTTTTT. This sequence encodes CSAKASGMNTGELFF.